These 10 T cell receptor beta chains were sequenced from one sample in a study of blood T cell repertoires in COVID-19. This table comes from immunoSEQ multiplex PCR, and its TCRdb copy is limited to in-frame clones, with some not included. In the table there are about 58,000 clones, approximately 91% of which are singletons. Sequenced material: peripheral blood. Receptor source: a woman aged 45-65 years with active or convalescent COVID-19.

J is TRBJ1-1 and V is TRBV10-3; D ambiguous. The CDR3 loop spans 12 amino acids. The V end was cut by 0 bases, the J end by 11 bases, with 10 bases between. Looked up from germline, CDR1 is ENHRY and CDR2 is SYGVKD. CDR3: CAISESMAVAFF. The DNA for the CDR3 is TGTGCCATCAGTGAGTCGATGGCGGTGGCTTTCTTT.

On this clone itself: A junction end diverges from the germline sequence, so it may reflect a read error. CDR3 amino acids: CASSPIGGYEQYF. CDR3 DNA sequence: TGTGCTAGCAGCCCCATCGGGGGCTACGAGCAGTACTTC. The chain employs TRBV7-7 and TRBJ2-7; maybe TRBD2 (6 bases). Looked up from germline, CDR1 is SSHAT and CDR2 is FNYEAQ (reference sequence). This CDR3 has 13 amino acids.

This chain links TRBV27 with TRBJ1-6; TRBD1 matches 7 bases. Germline CDR1 is MNHEY and CDR2 is SMNVEV (reference sequence). V lost 4 bases, J lost 6 bases, and 12 bases stayed unmatched. The CDR3 runs to 17 residues. The CDR3 sequence is CASSSPSTGLSNSPLHF. The CDR3 DNA follows: TGTGCCAGCAGTTCTCCCTCGACAGGGCTTTCTAATTCACCCCTCCACTTT.

The chain links TRBV5-1 to TRBJ1-2, with 7 bases identical to TRBD1. The V and J ends lost 4 bases and 2 bases, in that order; junction bases with no gene match: 5. The CDR3 is 14 amino acids. CDR1 is SGHRS and CDR2 is YFSETQ in the germline V gene. DNA of the CDR3: TGCGCCAGCAGCCCCCCGACAGGGAACTATGGCTACACCTTC. Amino acid sequence: CASSPPTGNYGYTF. Variable domain in full (rest from reference TRBV5-1 and TRBJ1-2): KAGVTQTPRYLIKTRGQQVTLSCSPISGHRSVSWYQQTPGQGLQFLFEYFSETQRNKGNFPGRFSGRQFSNSRSEMNVSTLELGDSALYLCASSPPTGNYGYTFGSGTRLTVV.

The rearrangement uses TRBV3-1 (or the pseudogene TRBV3-2) and TRBJ2-7; 14 bases map to TRBD2. Germline lookup yields CDR1 LGHDT and CDR2 YNNKEL (reference sequence). Trimming took 4 bases from V and 1 from J; bases not matched to a gene: 6. The CDR3 totals 17 residues. The CDR3 DNA sequence: TGTGCCAGCAGCCCGGGACTAGCGGGAGCTCTTTCCTACGAGCAGTACTTC. As protein: CASSPGLAGALSYEQYF.

The V gene is TRBV5-1, the J gene TRBJ2-3, with 9 bases identical to TRBD2. Unmatched junction bases numbered 3, after V lost 0 bases and J lost 1 base. Germline values: CDR1 SGHRS, CDR2 YFSETQ. The CDR3 runs to 16 residues. This CDR3 is CASSLGLAARTDTQYF. CDR3 sequence (DNA): TGCGCCAGCAGCTTGGGACTAGCGGCGCGCACAGATACGCAGTATTTT. The complete variable domain, with remaining parts taken from reference TRBV5-1 and TRBJ2-3, reads KAGVTQTPRYLIKTRGQQVTLSCSPISGHRSVSWYQQTPGQGLQFLFEYFSETQRNKGNFPGRFSGRQFSNSRSEMNVSTLELGDSALYLCASSLGLAARTDTQYFGPGTRLTVL.

This chain links TRBV28 with TRBJ1-1; 7 bases align to TRBD1. CDR3 length: 14 residues. Germline CDR1 is MDHEN and CDR2 is SYDVKM. Unmatched junction bases numbered 2, after V lost 4 bases and J lost 0 bases. CDR3 region: CASSSGQMNTEAFF. DNA for the CDR3: TGTGCCAGCAGTTCGGGACAGATGAACACTGAAGCTTTCTTT.

The rearrangement uses TRBV20-1 and TRBJ2-1; no firm D call. Germline loops: CDR1 DFQATT, CDR2 SNEGSKA (reference sequence). This CDR3 has 11 amino acids. Trimming took off 4 bases at V and 3 bases at J, with 4 bases between the two ends. CDR3 bases: TGCAGTGCTATTCTCTACAATGAGCAGTTCTTC. Residues: CSAILYNEQFF.

The chain has TRBV4-1 and TRBJ2-1; 8 positions agree with TRBD2. Germline values: CDR1 MGHRA, CDR2 YSYEKL. The length of the CDR3 is 14 residues. With 4 bases clipped from V and 8 bases from J, the junction kept 7 bases outside the gene matches. CDR3 region: CASSLGLVMYEQFF. The CDR3 nucleotides are TGCGCCAGCAGCCTGGGACTAGTCATGTATGAGCAGTTCTTC.

The rearrangement links TRBV7-9 to TRBJ2-1, with a weak D call TRBD2 (6 bases). The CDR3 is 14 residues long. With 10 bases removed from V and 8 bases from J, the gap between germline ends came to 21 bases. CDR1 and CDR2 from the germline V gene are SEHNR and FQNEAQ (reference sequence). CDR3 sequence reads: CAILGSGTWHEQFF. The CDR3 region has the DNA TGTGCCATTCTAGGTAGTGGGACTTGGCATGAGCAGTTCTTC.